This entry lists 16 T cell receptor beta chains sequenced from one sample in a study of prognosis after radiotherapy for stage I lung cancer. Two rounds of multiplex PCR amplified TCR beta CDR3 from genomic DNA. Amplification in first-round PCR relied on primers specific to each TRBV and TRBJ gene. TCRdb reanalysed the multiplex PCR reads using MiXCR and keeps one entry per CDR3 protein. Among around 20,000 distinct CDR3 sequences listed, about 40% were seen once. This specimen was PBMCs, taken before or after stereotactic body radiation therapy (not recorded which). The receptors were sampled from a donor over 45 with non-small cell lung cancer.

The chain carries TRBV27 and TRBJ2-7, with a tentative D call TRBD1 (5 bases). V lost 6 bases, J lost 0 bases, and 15 bases lay in between. The CDR3 consists of 15 residues. Per the germline V gene, CDR1 is MNHEY and CDR2 is SMNVEV (reference sequence). The DNA for the CDR3 is TGTGCCAGCAGCAGAGACAGTGGGTACTCCTACGAGCAGTACTTC. Its protein product is CASSRDSGYSYEQYF.

Concerning this clonotype: A read error is likely here: a far larger clone is one base away. As DNA, the CDR3 is TGTGCCAGCACCCTGGGGGGACTAGCGGGGACCGTGGAGCTGTTTTTT. Residues: CASTLGGLAGTVELFF. This sequence joins TRBV6-4 and TRBJ2-2, with 13 bases that match TRBD2. CDR3 length: 16 residues. Germline assignment: CDR1 MRHNA and CDR2 SNTAGT.

There are many counts of this clonotype. At one end, the junction sequence differs from germline, possibly due to a read error. The chain recombines TRBV5-1 with TRBJ1-4; D is ambiguous. The CDR3 length is 15 residues. Germline CDR1 reads SGHRS; CDR2 reads YFSETQ. CDR3 residues: CASSLGEVANEKLFF. CDR3 sequence (DNA): TGCGCCAGCAGCTTGGGGGAGGTAGCTAATGAAAAATTGTTTTTT. The complete variable domain, with remaining parts taken from reference TRBV5-1 and TRBJ1-4, reads KAGVTQTPRYLIKTRGQQVTLSCSPISGHRSVSWYQQTPGQGLQFLFEYFSETQRNKGNFPGRFSGRQFSNSRSEMNVSTLELGDSALYLCASSLGEVANEKLFFGSGTQLSVL.

Ten or more counts support this clonotype. The CDR3 region has the DNA TGTGCCAGCAGCCAAGCTTGGGGACAGGAAAATGAAAAACTGTTTTTT. It translates to CASSQAWGQENEKLFF. The V gene is TRBV4-2, the J gene TRBJ1-4; TRBD1 agrees at 8 bases. V lost 1 base and J lost 5; bases outside the gene matches: 6. Germline-derived CDR1 and CDR2 are LGHNA and YNFKEQ. This CDR3 region has 16 residues.

This clonotype was detected many times. V and J are TRBV4-2 and TRBJ2-1, with a possible D match to TRBD2 (5 bases). From germline, CDR1 is LGHNA and CDR2 YNFKEQ. The ends were cut back, 1 base at V and 7 bases at J, with 14 bases in the middle. CDR3 length: 15 residues. The CDR3 here is CASSQVDRTGNEQFF. CDR3 DNA: TGTGCCAGCAGCCAAGTTGATAGGACGGGAAATGAGCAGTTCTTC.

The gene calls are TRBV7-9 and TRBJ2-1, with D possibly TRBD1 on 5 matching bases. CDR3 length equals 13 residues. The ends were cut back, 4 bases at V and 4 bases at J, with 8 bases in the middle. CDR1 and CDR2 (germline): SEHNR, FQNEAQ (reference sequence). CDR3 DNA: TGTGCCAGCAGCTCGACAGAATACAATGAGCAGTTCTTC. This sequence encodes CASSSTEYNEQFF.

For this clonotype: This likely traces to a read error, being one base from a far larger clone. The rearrangement joins TRBV6-4 to TRBJ2-2; D is unclear. V was cut by 1 base and J by 8 bases, with 20 bases left in between. Germline-derived CDR1 and CDR2 are MRHNA and SNTAGT. The CDR3 is 17 residues long. The CDR3 reads CASSDLSRTAYRGELFF. The CDR3 DNA follows: TGTGCCAGCAGTGACTTATCTCGGACGGCCTACCGGGGGGAGCTGTTTTTT.

This clonotype was seen ten or more times. The chain joins TRBV28 to TRBJ1-2, with 9 bases aligning to TRBD1. Germline assignment: CDR1 MDHEN and CDR2 SYDVKM. The V segment lost 11 bases and the J segment 2 bases; nucleotides outside the gene matches: 6. This CDR3 spans 13 amino acids. CDR3 DNA: TGTGCCGGGGGACAGGGTTACAACTATGGCTACACCTTC. Protein sequence: CAGGQGYNYGYTF.

The chain uses TRBV6-5 and TRBJ1-2; TRBD1 aligns across 7 bases. This CDR3 spans 13 amino acids. The V segment lost 4 bases and the J segment 4 bases; nucleotides outside the gene matches: 3. The germline V gene encodes CDR1 MNHEY and CDR2 SVGAGI. CDR3 protein: CASSSSGGYGYTF. The CDR3 DNA reads as TGTGCCAGCAGTTCCTCAGGGGGCTATGGCTACACCTTC.

This clonotype was detected ten times or more. The chain combines TRBV27 with TRBJ2-2; 7 bases map to TRBD1. The CDR3 runs to 15 residues. The germline V gene encodes CDR1 MNHEY and CDR2 SMNVEV (reference sequence). With 5 bases clipped from V and 2 bases from J, the junction kept 5 bases outside the gene matches. The CDR3 region is CASSPDRVNTGELFF. CDR3 DNA: TGTGCCAGCAGTCCCGACAGGGTCAACACCGGGGAGCTGTTTTTT.

There are many counts of this clonotype. A read error may produce the germline difference seen at one junction end. The rearrangement links TRBV7-7 to TRBJ2-5, with D tentatively TRBD2 (5 bases). Per germline, CDR1 SSHAT and CDR2 FNYEAQ (reference sequence). The CDR3 contains 14 residues. The CDR3 bases are TGTGCTAGCAGCTTAGCGCCAAGCCAAGAGACCCAGTACTTC. Protein: CASSLAPSQETQYF.

This clonotype was observed at least ten times. The chain joins TRBV4-1 to TRBJ2-5; D possibly corresponds to TRBD1 (5 bases). This CDR3 contains 16 residues. Germline V gene data show CDR1 as MGHRA and CDR2 as YSYEKL. Trimming removed 11 bases from V and 2 bases from J, with 24 bases in between. CDR3: CASQLMAQGIQETQYF. The DNA of the CDR3 is TGCGCCTCACAGCTAATGGCCCAGGGAATTCAAGAGACCCAGTACTTC.

As concerns this clonotype: One junction end disagrees with the germline gene, perhaps due to a read error. This rearrangement joins TRBV6-6 to TRBJ2-3; D perhaps matches TRBD1 (5 bases). Germline CDR1 and CDR2: MNHNY and SVGAGI (reference sequence). This CDR3 spans 16 amino acids. As DNA, the CDR3 is TGTGCCAGCATTTACTCGACTTCAGGGAGCACAGATACGCAGTATTTT. As protein: CASIYSTSGSTDTQYF.

This clonotype occurred many times. The chain combines TRBV3-1 with TRBJ2-5; 12 nucleotides line up with TRBD2. From germline, CDR1 is LGHDT and CDR2 YNNKEL (reference sequence). The ends lost 4 bases at V and 1 base at J; junction bases unmatched: 10. This CDR3 has 18 amino acids. The CDR3 loop is CASSPRLAGEIGQETQYF. CDR3 coding DNA: TGTGCCAGCAGCCCCCGACTAGCGGGGGAGATTGGCCAAGAGACCCAGTACTTC.

This clonotype is categorized as medium-sized (0.01 to 0.1%). The rearrangement links TRBV12-3 or TRBV12-4 to TRBJ2-7, with no clear D. The CDR3 sequence is 13 residues long. V was trimmed by 5 bases and J by 3 bases, leaving 11 bases between them. The CDR3 DNA is TGTGCCAGCAGTAGACGGACGTACTACGAGCAGTACTTC. This sequence encodes CASSRRTYYEQYF.

The chain is built from TRBV5-1 and TRBJ2-1; D gene ambiguous. CDR1 and CDR2 from the germline V gene are SGHRS and YFSETQ. Trimming removed 5 bases from V and 5 bases from J, with 17 bases in between. The CDR3 has 15 residues. The chain's CDR3 is CASRETVSFDNEQFF. The CDR3 nucleotides read TGCGCCAGCAGGGAAACGGTGTCGTTTGACAATGAGCAGTTCTTC.